The 31 T cell receptor beta chains presented below share a single source sample, sequenced in a study of blood T cell repertoires in COVID-19. The method was immunoSEQ multiplex PCR; TCRdb's version includes in-frame clones alone and lacks a portion of them. This table holds more than 11,000 clones, 83% found once. Sequences were obtained from peripheral blood. The receptors here all came from a woman aged 60 to 75 with acute or convalescent COVID-19.

The chain carries TRBV5-1 and TRBJ1-2, with TRBD1 matching over 8 bases. The CDR3 covers 15 residues. Germline V gene sequence: CDR1 SGHRS, CDR2 YFSETQ. J was trimmed by 2 bases and V by 5 bases; bases with no gene match: 8. The CDR3 DNA sequence: TGCGCCAGCAGGGTACAGACAGGGGAGAACTATGGCTACACCTTC. It codes for CASRVQTGENYGYTF.

The chain carries TRBV2 and TRBJ1-4; D might be TRBD1 (6 bases). CDR1 is SNHLY, CDR2 FYNNEI, per germline. The CDR3 has 13 amino acids. The V end lost 8 bases, the J end lost 6 bases, and 13 bases lay between the germline ends. CDR3 amino acids: CASQRDTDEKLFF. Here the CDR3 DNA reads TGTGCCAGCCAAAGGGACACCGATGAAAAACTGTTTTTT.

J is TRBJ1-2 and V is TRBV19, with D possibly TRBD1 on 5 matching bases. Trimming took off 7 bases at V and 4 bases at J, with 13 bases between the two ends. This CDR3 has 13 residues. The germline V gene encodes CDR1 LNHDA and CDR2 SQIVND (reference sequence). In DNA form, the CDR3 reads TGTGCCAGTACGTCCGACAGTTTCTATGGCTACACCTTC. Its translation: CASTSDSFYGYTF.

The chain employs TRBV9 and TRBJ2-7; the D gene is possibly TRBD1 (7 bases). The germline V gene has CDR1 SGDLS and CDR2 YYNGEE. With 0 bases removed from V and 4 bases from J, the gap between germline ends came to 11 bases. CDR3 length: 14 amino acids. CDR3: CASSVGQGGYEQYF. Here the CDR3 DNA reads TGTGCCAGCAGCGTAGGACAGGGAGGTTACGAGCAGTACTTC.

This rearrangement joins TRBV7-9 to TRBJ1-5, with D uncertain. Germline loops: CDR1 SEHNR, CDR2 FQNEAQ (reference sequence). Trimming shortened V by 5 bases and J by 3 bases, and 5 bases separated the two germline ends. The CDR3 totals 12 residues. CDR3 bases: TGTGCCAGCAGCCTCTACAATCAGCCCCAGCATTTT. Its protein product is CASSLYNQPQHF.

The chain uses TRBV9 and TRBJ1-2; 10 bases line up with TRBD1. Germline CDR1 reads SGDLS; CDR2 reads YYNGEE. The V and J ends lost 4 bases and 7 bases, in that order; junction bases with no gene match: 19. This CDR3 comprises 18 residues. The CDR3 DNA follows: TGTGCCAGCAGCCCGCGATTTACCCCCGGGACAGGGGAGAGTGGCTACACCTTC. Its protein product is CASSPRFTPGTGESGYTF.

The chain links TRBV27 to TRBJ2-1; 7 bases align to TRBD1. Germline V gene lookup returns CDR1 MNHEY and CDR2 SMNVEV (reference sequence). V lost 6 bases, J lost 0 bases, and 5 bases stayed unmatched. The CDR3 is 15 residues long. The CDR3 bases are TGTGCCAGCAGGTCCGGGACAGTCTCCTACAATGAGCAGTTCTTC. Its protein product is CASRSGTVSYNEQFF.

This clone was counted once. The rearrangement uses TRBV6-1 and TRBJ1-2, with unresolved D. The CDR3 totals 12 residues. Germline-derived CDR1 and CDR2 are MNHNS and SASEGT. V lost 1 base and J lost 8, with 8 bases in between. The CDR3 sequence is CASSEGAWGYTF. The CDR3 DNA reads TGTGCCAGCAGTGAAGGGGCTTGGGGCTACACCTTC.

The J gene is TRBJ2-1, the V gene TRBV4-3; 8 bases line up with TRBD1. The CDR3 consists of 16 residues. From germline, CDR1 is LGHNA and CDR2 YSLEER. V shed 4 bases and J 1 base; nucleotides not matched to a gene: 6. The CDR3 bases are TGCGCCAGCAGCCGAATGGGACAGGAGTCCTACAATGAGCAGTTCTTC. Protein product: CASSRMGQESYNEQFF.

The chain has TRBV10-3 and TRBJ2-7, with 10 nucleotides matching TRBD2. J gave up 6 bases and V 0 bases, and 5 bases lay outside the gene matches. The germline gives CDR1 ENHRY, CDR2 SYGVKD. This CDR3 region has 15 residues. The CDR3 spells CAISESLAGEREQYF. DNA for the CDR3: TGTGCCATCAGTGAGTCCCTAGCGGGAGAACGCGAGCAGTACTTC.

The chain's CDR3 is CASSQVGFGGNSPLHF. The CDR3, as DNA: TGTGCCAGCAGCCAAGTAGGGTTTGGAGGTAATTCACCCCTCCACTTT. This rearrangement joins TRBV4-2 to TRBJ1-6, with unresolved D. Germline V gene lookup returns CDR1 LGHNA and CDR2 YNFKEQ. V was cut by 1 base and J by 6 bases, with 13 bases left in between. The length of the CDR3 is 16 residues.

This clone was counted a single time. The CDR3 loop is CARSHNKGTRASENTGELFF. DNA of the CDR3: TGTGCCAGAAGCCATAACAAAGGGACTCGGGCTAGCGAGAACACCGGGGAGCTGTTTTTT. The chain combines TRBV5-3 with TRBJ2-2; TRBD2 is a possible D gene (6 bases). TRBV5-3 is recorded as an ORF, its role being uncertain. The CDR3 totals 20 residues. Trimming stripped 4 bases from V and 1 base from J, with 26 bases between.

V is TRBV7-7 and J is TRBJ2-5; D is possibly TRBD2 (5 bases). The germline V gene encodes CDR1 SSHAT and CDR2 FNYEAQ (reference sequence). The V end lost 4 bases, the J end lost 5 bases, and 8 bases lay between the germline ends. This CDR3 region has 12 residues. The chain's CDR3 is CASSSPGETQYF. CDR3 DNA sequence: TGTGCCAGCAGCTCGCCGGGGGAGACCCAGTACTTC. The full variable domain, in which reference TRBV7-7 and TRBJ2-5 provide the parts outside the CDR3, is GAGVSQSPRYKVTKRGQDVTLRCDPISSHATLYWYQQALGQGPEFLTYFNYEAQPDKSGLPSDRFSAERPEGSISTLTIQRTEQRDSAMYRCASSSPGETQYFGPGTRLLVL.

This chain joins TRBV4-1 and TRBJ1-2; D is undetermined. The germline V and J ends were trimmed by 1 base and 6 bases, with 27 bases remaining between them. The germline V gene encodes CDR1 MGHRA and CDR2 YSYEKL. This CDR3 has 19 residues. The CDR3 loop reads CASSQGYGTRDSLVHGYTF. CDR3 DNA: TGCGCCAGCAGCCAAGGATACGGAACTCGAGACTCTCTCGTTCATGGCTACACCTTC.

This chain links TRBV9 with TRBJ2-1, with a tentative D call TRBD2 (6 bases). Germline V CDR1 and CDR2: SGDLS, YYNGEE. The CDR3 extends over 14 amino acids. Trimming took 2 bases from V and 8 from J, leaving 14 bases between them. This chain's CDR3 is CASSVGGSGDEQFF. As DNA, the CDR3 is TGTGCCAGCAGCGTTGGGGGTAGCGGCGATGAGCAGTTCTTC.

The V gene is TRBV7-8, the J gene TRBJ2-1; TRBD2 agrees at 10 bases. Germline CDR1 SGHVS, CDR2 FQNEAQ. Trimming removed 5 bases from V and 6 bases from J; junction bases left unmatched: 7. This CDR3 is built from 15 residues. The CDR3 protein is CASSPQGLASNEQFF. The CDR3 DNA follows: TGTGCCAGCAGCCCCCAGGGACTAGCGTCCAATGAGCAGTTCTTC. Based on the CDR3 plus reference TRBV7-8 and TRBJ2-1, the full variable domain is GAGVSQSPRYKVAKRGQDVALRCDPISGHVSLFWYQQALGQGPEFLTYFQNEAQLDKSGLPSDRFFAERPEGSVSTLKIQRTQQEDSAVYLCASSPQGLASNEQFFGPGTRLTVL.

This clone has only one observation. At one of its ends the junction is not consistent with the germline gene, which may arise from a read error. This chain joins TRBV7-2 and TRBJ1-2; 8 nucleotides match TRBD1. The germline CDR1 and CDR2 sequences are SGHTA and FQGNSA. The CDR3 has 13 residues. CDR3 loop: CASSLRTGNDPSF. DNA for the CDR3: TGTGCCAGCAGCTTAAGGACAGGGAATGATCCGTCCTTC.

The V gene is TRBV5-6, the J gene TRBJ2-1, with D maybe TRBD1 (6 bases). V lost 4 bases and J lost 9, with 26 bases in between. CDR1 is SGHDT and CDR2 is YYEEEE in the germline V gene. This CDR3 has 17 amino acids. CDR3 DNA sequence: TGTGCCAGCAGCAGAACAGGACAGCAGGTTAGGGTTCCTGAGCAGTTCTTC. Its translation: CASSRTGQQVRVPEQFF.

This clone has just one count. The V and J genes are TRBV1 and TRBJ2-3; the DNA was not compared with TRBD2, the D call given in the table. TRBV1 is termed a pseudogene. The CDR3 length is 18 residues. CDR3 in DNA: TGCACCAGCAGCCAAGATCGGGTTGGGGGACTCAACACAGATACGCAGTATTTT. The encoded protein is CTSSQDRVGGLNTDTQYF.

The chain recombines TRBV6-1 with TRBJ1-2; possible D gene TRBD1, 6 bases. Trimming pared 1 base from V and 2 bases from J, leaving 11 bases between. The CDR3 is 15 residues long. Germline CDR1 and CDR2: MNHNS and SASEGT. The CDR3 region is CASSEEGQGNYGYTF. CDR3 DNA: TGTGCCAGCAGTGAAGAGGGGCAGGGGAACTATGGCTACACCTTC.

V gene TRBV27 combines with J gene TRBJ2-7; D is ambiguous. This CDR3 is built from 12 residues. Per the germline V gene, CDR1 is MNHEY and CDR2 is SMNVEV (reference sequence). The V end was cut by 4 bases, the J end by 4 bases, with 8 bases between. The CDR3 is CASSSYPYEQYF. CDR3 nucleotides: TGTGCCAGCAGTTCCTATCCTTACGAGCAGTACTTC.

This clone is deemed large. CDR3 nucleotide sequence: TGCGCCAGCAGCTTGGGGCAGGGTGGTACTGAAGCTTTCTTT. Translation: CASSLGQGGTEAFF. The rearrangement links TRBV5-1 to TRBJ1-1, with TRBD1 as a possible D gene (5 bases). V was trimmed by 0 bases and J by 5 bases, leaving 11 bases between them. The germline V gene has CDR1 SGHRS and CDR2 YFSETQ. The CDR3 loop spans 14 amino acids.

This clone was observed a single time. CDR3 in amino acids: CASSITGTATETQYF. The CDR3 nucleotides are TGTGCCAGTAGCATAACGGGGACTGCAACTGAGACCCAGTACTTC. The chain is built from TRBV19 and TRBJ2-5; D is possibly TRBD2 (6 bases). The CDR3 totals 15 residues. Trimming removed 6 bases at V and 5 bases at J, with 19 bases between. Germline values: CDR1 LNHDA, CDR2 SQIVND (reference sequence).

This clone turned up a few times. The chain employs TRBV4-2 and TRBJ2-3; D not certain. Germline lookup yields CDR1 LGHNA and CDR2 YNFKEQ. The CDR3 has 13 amino acids. Deletions cut 0 bases from V and 5 bases from J, with 6 bases between. In DNA form, the CDR3 reads TGTGCCAGCAGCCAAGATGGCGGAGATACGCAGTATTTT. This sequence encodes CASSQDGGDTQYF.

The chain carries TRBV5-1 and TRBJ1-2, with D tentatively TRBD1 (5 bases). The CDR3 is 14 residues long. Germline-derived CDR1 and CDR2 are SGHRS and YFSETQ. V was cut by 0 bases and J by 6 bases, with 12 bases left in between. The CDR3 region is CASSLAGTSHGYTF. The CDR3, as DNA: TGCGCCAGCAGCTTGGCCGGGACTTCTCATGGCTACACCTTC.

The chain couples TRBV3-1 (or the pseudogene TRBV3-2) to TRBJ2-5; D gene ambiguous. The CDR3 is 13 residues long. Germline CDR1 reads LGHDT; CDR2 reads YNNKEL (reference sequence). With 4 bases removed from V and 5 bases from J, the gap between germline ends came to 11 bases. In DNA, the CDR3 is TGTGCCAGCAGCCCGAGTCTCGGGGAGACCCAGTACTTC. Its translation: CASSPSLGETQYF.

The V gene is TRBV9, the J gene TRBJ2-3; tentatively, D is TRBD2 (6 bases). Between the trimmed V and J ends, which lost 0 bases and 2 bases, there was a span of 10 bases. Looked up from germline, CDR1 is SGDLS and CDR2 is YYNGEE. The CDR3 covers 15 residues. DNA for the CDR3: TGTGCCAGCAGCGTAGGAGGACTATACACAGATACGCAGTATTTT. Amino acid sequence: CASSVGGLYTDTQYF.

The chain combines TRBV6-6 with TRBJ1-5; 8 positions agree with TRBD1. This CDR3 region has 12 residues. With 4 bases clipped from V and 11 bases from J, the junction kept 4 bases outside the gene matches. CDR1 MNHNY and CDR2 SVGAGI come from the germline V gene (reference sequence). The CDR3 is CASSSQGAAQHF. The DNA of the CDR3 is TGTGCCAGCAGTTCGCAGGGGGCGGCCCAGCATTTT.

V gene TRBV28 combines with J gene TRBJ1-5; no clear D. The germline V gene has CDR1 MDHEN and CDR2 SYDVKM. The CDR3 has 16 amino acids. V lost 6 bases and J lost 6, with 21 bases in between. The CDR3 loop is CASSPAAGSRGQPQHF. The CDR3 DNA reads as TGTGCCAGCAGCCCCGCAGCGGGCTCCCGCGGTCAGCCCCAGCATTTT.

The rearrangement joins TRBV19 to TRBJ2-1; D gene unclear. Trimming took off 3 bases at V and 5 bases at J, with 11 bases between the two ends. Germline CDR1 is LNHDA and CDR2 is SQIVND (reference sequence). The CDR3 consists of 14 residues. The CDR3 sequence is CASSIFSSNNEQFF. The CDR3 region has the DNA TGTGCCAGTAGTATCTTCAGTTCAAACAATGAGCAGTTCTTC. The full variable domain, with the rest looked up from reference TRBV19 and TRBJ2-1, is DGGITQSPKYLFRKEGQNVTLSCEQNLNHDAMYWYRQDPGQGLRLIYYSQIVNDFQKGDIAEGYSVSREKKESFPLTVTSAQKNPTAFYLCASSIFSSNNEQFFGPGTRLTVL.

The chain uses TRBV3-1 (or the pseudogene TRBV3-2) and TRBJ2-7; the match to TRBD1 covers 8 bases. The CDR3 length is 13 residues. V shed 4 bases, J shed 11 bases, and the junction held 10 bases outside the gene matches. Germline V gene data show CDR1 as LGHDT and CDR2 as YNNKEL (reference sequence). The CDR3 region is CASSPTGQGLEYF. The CDR3 DNA is TGTGCCAGCAGCCCTACAGGACAGGGTTTGGAGTACTTC.